The source of this T cell receptor beta chain is a study of shared clonotypes between healthy human individuals (dated by TCRdb to the early 2020s). A note on the overall study: The cohort included three men and a couple of women between 18 and 49 years of age. To estimate repertoire size and how much clonotype sharing occurs between individuals, the study deeply sequenced the blood TCR repertoires of 4 to 6 healthy adults. Different laboratories and diverse techniques were used to prepare libraries and sequence TCR repertoires, to increase sequencing depth and limit assay-specific biases. Leukapheresis yielded between about 0.8 and 8.9 billion PBMCs per donor.

Relative to germline, V is missing 4 bases and J is missing 7 bases, with 0 bases of the junction outside any gene match. Per the germline V gene (reference sequence), WNHNN is the CDR1 and SYGVQD is the CDR2. Measured from the cysteine to the phenylalanine, the CDR3 is 14 residues long. Only the CDR3 DNA stays, 42 bases, in frame from base 1. Using the deep immunoSEQ assay, multiplex PCR amplified TCR CDR3 regions from genomic DNA. Extracted genomic DNA from each cell subset was distributed evenly across all wells of several immunoSEQ 96-well plates, and each plate was treated as a replicate. For unsorted PBMC, 250 to 350 ng of genomic DNA, equivalent to roughly 30,000 T cell genomes, went into each replicate PCR. Genomic DNA from unsorted PBMC was sequenced over ten immunoSEQ deep assay plates. Purified libraries were quantified with a Qubit 3.0 fluorometer, sized on a Bioanalyzer 2100, and re-quantified with the KAPA Library Quantification kit. Every immunoSEQ 96-well plate was sequenced on a dedicated single-read 150-cycle Illumina NextSeq 550 flow cell. As for the authors' bioinformatics: Because only junctional sequences without quality scores were contained in the immunoSEQ output, filtering matching that applied to full-length reads could not be performed. Sequences were annotated with PyIR, a Python wrapper for IgBLAST v1.9, using IMGT germline references to assign V/J genes and CDR3. Any read was removed if the V/J assignment was weak (E-value above 1e-6), the CDR3 was missing, or the read contained stop codons, out-of-frame junctions, or ambiguous translated residues. V3J clonotypes were defined as sequences sharing the same inferred V gene, J gene, and CDR3 amino acid sequence. Percentage overlap between repertoires was computed as shared unique clonotypes divided by the size of the smaller repertoire. Three approaches were used to assess repertoire richness: RTK rarefaction, the Chao1 estimator, and Recon v2.1 estimates of unobserved clonotypes. Here the immuneACCESS table is served through TCRdb, limited to in-frame sequences with V and J called. Missing clones are a known gap in these copies; in checked studies unresolved V genes cover under half, and the rest lacks a known reason. V and J calls and clone size are copied from that table; D and trimming were computed from the DNA. For this sample the table gives about half a million clones, of which around 73% were detected only once. Around 12% of the sample rests with the top ten.

The donors were healthy, HIV-negative adults with no recently reported acute infections or vaccinations. Every donor was a Caucasian adult living in Nashville, Tennessee, USA. For unsorted samples, 85 million to 100 million PBMCs were counted, and genomic DNA was extracted using the QIAamp DNA Blood Mini kit. After blood collection by leukapheresis, PBMCs were isolated using Ficoll-Histopaque density gradient centrifugation and then cryopreserved in the vapor phase of liquid nitrogen. Note on this clone: There is no known antigen for this receptor. The sample holds no much larger clone one base away, and base qualities are not on file.

Broader findings and caveats from the paper: Sampling was restricted to blood, and TCR repertoires in tissues likely differ from the TCR repertoires found in blood. Pairwise subsampling led to the expectation that sequencing depth would affect the degree of clonotype sharing among donors. Because the study included a small number of donors, the genetic and exposure-history diversity represented was limited.

The chain links TRBV10-1 with TRBJ2-1, and 14 junction bases match TRBD2. This TCR derives from a middle-aged woman in good health. Some clones in this sample may be carry-over from other donors' samples. The sequencing input was PBMCs. The CDR3 region has the sequence CASSGLAGGNEQFF. The DNA sequence reads TGCGCCAGCAGTGGACTAGCGGGGGGGAATGAGCAGTTCTTC.